The entry below gives a single TCR beta chain sequence along with its context. Using immunoSEQ multiplex PCR, the repertoire was profiled, and TCRdb retains in-frame clones only, with some absent. Among tens of thousands of clones listed, roughly four fifths were seen once. These data are taken from a study of blood T cell repertoires in COVID-19. At the level of the study: PBMCs, B-cell-depleted T cells, or T cells provided the cDNA or gDNA that made up the material.

The sample comprised peripheral blood. The clonotype originates from an elderly woman with acute or convalescent COVID-19.

DNA of the CDR3: TGTGCCAGCAGTGGCCTCGGGCTAGCTTCTTGGGCCGGGGAGCTGTTTTTT. Translating it yields CASSGLGLASWAGELFF. This chain connects TRBV6-1 to TRBJ2-2, with D tentatively TRBD2 (5 bases). Germline V lookup: CDR1 MNHNS, CDR2 SASEGT. Trimming took 4 bases from V and 6 from J, leaving 21 bases between them. The CDR3 has 17 residues.